Listed below are T cell receptor beta chains from one sample, sequenced in a study of blood T cell repertoires in COVID-19. The repertoire was sequenced with immunoSEQ multiplex PCR; TCRdb's copy has only in-frame clones and lacks some. The sample shows about 180,000 clones, roughly nine tenths of them seen only once. Input material: peripheral blood. These receptors were collected from a man aged 70-80 years with active or convalescent COVID-19. Each CDR3 is given with its conserved first and last residue. Each record gives: V gene, D gene, CDR3 length, clone size, J gene, CDR3 DNA, CDR3 protein. The D gene is left open where the match is weak. The size entry is marked missing in some rows and otherwise reads once, few, many or a size class.

v_call: TRBV27
d_call: TRBD1
cdr3_length: 18
clone_size: -
j_call: TRBJ2-7
cdr3_nt: TGTGCCAGCAGTTTATGGGGACAGGGTGTTCCCAGCTCCTACGAGCAGTACTTC
cdr3_aa: CASSLWGQGVPSSYEQYF

v_call: TRBV6-4
d_call: -
cdr3_length: 14
clone_size: once
j_call: TRBJ1-2
cdr3_nt: TGTGCCAGCAGTGCTACAGCAACTAACTATGGCTACACCTTC
cdr3_aa: CASSATATNYGYTF

v_call: TRBV2
d_call: TRBD1
cdr3_length: 14
clone_size: -
j_call: TRBJ1-2
cdr3_nt: TGTGCCAGCATCGACGGACAGGCGAGGAATGGCTACACCTTC
cdr3_aa: CASIDGQARNGYTF

v_call: TRBV7-9
d_call: -
cdr3_length: 12
clone_size: -
j_call: TRBJ1-5
cdr3_nt: TGTGCCAGCAGCTCCAACAATCAGCCCCAGCATTTT
cdr3_aa: CASSSNNQPQHF

v_call: TRBV6-5
d_call: TRBD1
cdr3_length: 13
clone_size: -
j_call: TRBJ2-5
cdr3_nt: TGTGCCAGCAGCGGGACAGCCCAAGAGACCCAGTACTTC
cdr3_aa: CASSGTAQETQYF

v_call: TRBV6-2/TRBV6-3
d_call: -
cdr3_length: 12
clone_size: -
j_call: TRBJ1-1
cdr3_nt: TGTGCCAGCAGTCACCGGGACTCACGTAGATTCTTT
cdr3_aa: CASSHRDSRRFF

v_call: TRBV5-6
d_call: -
cdr3_length: 15
clone_size: -
j_call: TRBJ1-6
cdr3_nt: TGTGCCAGCACCGGGAAAGGGCTAGGTAATTCACCCCTCCACTTT
cdr3_aa: CASTGKGLGNSPLHF

v_call: TRBV7-2
d_call: TRBD1
cdr3_length: 14
clone_size: -
j_call: TRBJ1-2
cdr3_nt: TGTGCCAGCAGCTTCCTCGGGACAGGGATGGGCTACACCTTC
cdr3_aa: CASSFLGTGMGYTF

v_call: TRBV2
d_call: -
cdr3_length: 14
clone_size: -
j_call: TRBJ1-2
cdr3_nt: TGTGCCAGCAGCGCAGGTGAAACGGACTATGGCTACACCTTC
cdr3_aa: CASSAGETDYGYTF

v_call: TRBV27
d_call: -
cdr3_length: 16
clone_size: -
j_call: TRBJ1-5
cdr3_nt: TGTGCCAGCAGTCCCCGATTCGGGGACACGAATCAGCCCCAGCATTTT
cdr3_aa: CASSPRFGDTNQPQHF

v_call: TRBV5-8
d_call: TRBD1
cdr3_length: 14
clone_size: -
j_call: TRBJ2-7
cdr3_nt: TGTGCCAGCAGCTTAACAGGGGGCCCCTACGAGCAGTACTTC
cdr3_aa: CASSLTGGPYEQYF

v_call: TRBV27
d_call: TRBD1
cdr3_length: 15
clone_size: -
j_call: TRBJ2-7
cdr3_nt: TGTGCCAGCAGGCCGACAGGGCGTACTATGGGCGAGCAGTACTTC
cdr3_aa: CASRPTGRTMGEQYF

v_call: TRBV24-1
d_call: TRBD1
cdr3_length: 14
clone_size: -
j_call: TRBJ2-7
cdr3_nt: TGTGCCACCAGTCCAAACAGGGGGAGGAGCGAGCAGTACTTC
cdr3_aa: CATSPNRGRSEQYF

v_call: TRBV7-9
d_call: TRBD2
cdr3_length: 15
clone_size: -
j_call: TRBJ2-1
cdr3_nt: TGTGCCAGCAGCACCACTAGCGGCTCCTACAATGAGCAGTTCTTC
cdr3_aa: CASSTTSGSYNEQFF

v_call: TRBV6-6
d_call: -
cdr3_length: 15
clone_size: -
j_call: TRBJ1-2
cdr3_nt: TGTGCCAGCATCCAATCAGGGGTTTCAGGGTATGGCTACACCTTC
cdr3_aa: CASIQSGVSGYGYTF

v_call: TRBV4-3
d_call: TRBD2
cdr3_length: 21
clone_size: once
j_call: TRBJ2-5
cdr3_nt: TGCGCCAGCAGCCAAGAAAACCCACTATTCGGCGTAGCGGGGCTTTTCGAGACCCAGTACTTC
cdr3_aa: CASSQENPLFGVAGLFETQYF

v_call: TRBV30
d_call: TRBD1
cdr3_length: 16
clone_size: -
j_call: TRBJ2-7
cdr3_nt: TGTGCCTGGATCACGGGGGATAGGACAGGGTACTACGAGCAGTACTTC
cdr3_aa: CAWITGDRTGYYEQYF

v_call: TRBV27
d_call: TRBD1
cdr3_length: 14
clone_size: -
j_call: TRBJ1-2
cdr3_nt: TGTGCCAGCAGTCCCGGGGACAGGGGCTTTGGCTACACCTTC
cdr3_aa: CASSPGDRGFGYTF

v_call: TRBV11-3
d_call: TRBD2
cdr3_length: 14
clone_size: few
j_call: TRBJ2-7
cdr3_nt: TGTGCCAGCAGCCCGGGACTAGCGGGAGCCGAGCAGTACTTC
cdr3_aa: CASSPGLAGAEQYF

v_call: TRBV7-8
d_call: TRBD1
cdr3_length: 13
clone_size: few
j_call: TRBJ2-1
cdr3_nt: TGTGCCAGCAGCCCAAGGGACAGGGTTTTTCAGTTCTTC
cdr3_aa: CASSPRDRVFQFF

v_call: TRBV19
d_call: TRBD1
cdr3_length: 14
clone_size: -
j_call: TRBJ2-7
cdr3_nt: TGTGCCAGTAGTCCAACAGGGGGCTCCTACGAGCAGTACTTC
cdr3_aa: CASSPTGGSYEQYF

v_call: TRBV7-2
d_call: -
cdr3_length: 16
clone_size: many
j_call: TRBJ2-6
cdr3_nt: TGTGCCAGCAGCTTACCAGGGTCCTACGGGGCCAACGTCCTGACTTTC
cdr3_aa: CASSLPGSYGANVLTF

v_call: TRBV29-1
d_call: -
cdr3_length: 12
clone_size: -
j_call: TRBJ2-7
cdr3_nt: TGCAGCGTTGAAGATAACGGGTACGAGCAGTACTTC
cdr3_aa: CSVEDNGYEQYF

v_call: TRBV11-1
d_call: -
cdr3_length: 14
clone_size: -
j_call: TRBJ1-1
cdr3_nt: TGTGCCAGCAGCTTAGCGCGTCCGTCGGGTGAAGCTTTCTTT
cdr3_aa: CASSLARPSGEAFF

v_call: TRBV5-1
d_call: -
cdr3_length: 15
clone_size: -
j_call: TRBJ1-2
cdr3_nt: TGCGCCAGCAGCTTCGCACTCGACAGGAACTATGGCTACACCTTC
cdr3_aa: CASSFALDRNYGYTF

v_call: TRBV2
d_call: TRBD1
cdr3_length: 15
clone_size: -
j_call: TRBJ2-2
cdr3_nt: TGTGCCAGCATCCGCCCGACAGGGGACGGCGGGGAGCTGTTTTTT
cdr3_aa: CASIRPTGDGGELFF

v_call: TRBV19
d_call: -
cdr3_length: 14
clone_size: -
j_call: TRBJ1-5
cdr3_nt: TGTGCCAGTAGTATCCGGGACAACAATCAGCCCCAGCATTTT
cdr3_aa: CASSIRDNNQPQHF

v_call: TRBV18
d_call: TRBD1
cdr3_length: 14
clone_size: -
j_call: TRBJ2-2
cdr3_nt: TGTGCCAGCTTCCAGACAGGGATCACCGGGGAGCTGTTTTTT
cdr3_aa: CASFQTGITGELFF

v_call: TRBV11-2
d_call: TRBD1
cdr3_length: 13
clone_size: -
j_call: TRBJ1-1
cdr3_nt: TGTGCCAGCGGCTTAGGGGGCAGAACTGAAGCTTTCTTT
cdr3_aa: CASGLGGRTEAFF

v_call: TRBV7-2
d_call: TRBD1
cdr3_length: 15
clone_size: -
j_call: TRBJ1-5
cdr3_nt: TGTGCCAGCAGCTTATCGGGACAGGTGAATCAGCCCCAGCATTTT
cdr3_aa: CASSLSGQVNQPQHF

v_call: TRBV27
d_call: TRBD2
cdr3_length: 15
clone_size: -
j_call: TRBJ2-3
cdr3_nt: TGTGCCAGCGGCTTGAGCGGGGGGCGCACAGATACGCAGTATTTT
cdr3_aa: CASGLSGGRTDTQYF

v_call: TRBV18
d_call: -
cdr3_length: 13
clone_size: once
j_call: TRBJ1-5
cdr3_nt: TGTGCCAGCTCACGGGGGGACAATCAGCCCCAGCATTTT
cdr3_aa: CASSRGDNQPQHF

v_call: TRBV18
d_call: -
cdr3_length: 16
clone_size: -
j_call: TRBJ1-1
cdr3_nt: TGTGCCAGCTCACCACGCGGAGGAGGGGCTGGCACTGAAGCTTTCTTT
cdr3_aa: CASSPRGGGAGTEAFF

v_call: TRBV4-3
d_call: TRBD2
cdr3_length: 16
clone_size: -
j_call: TRBJ2-1
cdr3_nt: TGCGCCAGCAGCCCAAGAGGCGGGGGTAACTACAATGAGCAGTTCTTC
cdr3_aa: CASSPRGGGNYNEQFF

v_call: TRBV3-1/TRBV3-2
d_call: -
cdr3_length: 14
clone_size: -
j_call: TRBJ2-5
cdr3_nt: TGTGCCAGCAGCCACGCGCAGGGGCCGGAGACCCAGTACTTC
cdr3_aa: CASSHAQGPETQYF

v_call: TRBV30
d_call: -
cdr3_length: 16
clone_size: -
j_call: TRBJ1-2
cdr3_nt: TGTGCCTGGAGTGTACCGGGGGGCACACCTAACTATGGCTACACCTTC
cdr3_aa: CAWSVPGGTPNYGYTF

v_call: TRBV6-5
d_call: -
cdr3_length: 13
clone_size: once
j_call: TRBJ1-4
cdr3_nt: TGTGCCAGCAGTTACTCCCCCGATGAAAAACTGTTTTTT
cdr3_aa: CASSYSPDEKLFF

v_call: TRBV7-6
d_call: -
cdr3_length: 17
clone_size: -
j_call: TRBJ1-6
cdr3_nt: TGTGCCAGCAGCGGACCAGGGGAAAGGGCTCAAAATTCACCCCTCCACTTT
cdr3_aa: CASSGPGERAQNSPLHF

v_call: TRBV4-1
d_call: -
cdr3_length: 16
clone_size: -
j_call: TRBJ1-2
cdr3_nt: TGCGCCAGCAGCCAAGTTTCCCGGGACAATAACTATGGCTACACCTTC
cdr3_aa: CASSQVSRDNNYGYTF

v_call: TRBV5-1
d_call: -
cdr3_length: 14
clone_size: -
j_call: TRBJ1-1
cdr3_nt: TGCGCCAGCAGCTTACAGGCAGAGAACACTGAAGCTTTCTTT
cdr3_aa: CASSLQAENTEAFF

v_call: TRBV7-9
d_call: TRBD2
cdr3_length: 15
clone_size: -
j_call: TRBJ2-2
cdr3_nt: TGTGCCAGCAGCTTAGACGGTAGCGGGAGGTGGGAGCTGTTTTTT
cdr3_aa: CASSLDGSGRWELFF